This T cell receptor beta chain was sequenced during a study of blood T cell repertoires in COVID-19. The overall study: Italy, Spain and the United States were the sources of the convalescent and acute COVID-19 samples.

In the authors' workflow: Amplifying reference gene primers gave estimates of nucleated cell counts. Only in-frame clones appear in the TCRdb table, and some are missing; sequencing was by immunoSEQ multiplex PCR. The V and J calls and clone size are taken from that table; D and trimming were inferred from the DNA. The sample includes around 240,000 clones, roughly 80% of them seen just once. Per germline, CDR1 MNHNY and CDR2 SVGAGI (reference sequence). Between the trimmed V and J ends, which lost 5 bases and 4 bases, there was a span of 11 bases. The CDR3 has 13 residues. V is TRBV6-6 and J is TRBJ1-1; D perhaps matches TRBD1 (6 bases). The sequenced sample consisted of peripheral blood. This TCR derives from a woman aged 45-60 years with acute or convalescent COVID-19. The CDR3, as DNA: TGTGCCAGCAGTGGGACATTAGGCACTGAAGCTTTCTTT. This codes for CASSGTLGTEAFF.